This T cell receptor beta chain was recovered during a study of monozygotic twins with inflammatory bowel disease. General observations from the study: Relative clonotype sharing with others was diminished in IBD patients versus healthy twins, particularly with disease activity.

Turning to this clonotype: Antigen unknown.

Every TCR library drew on approximately 3.5 ug of total RNA. Reanalyzing the 5' RACE reads, TCRdb keeps one entry per CDR3 protein, without DNA. The data show around 200,000 distinct CDR3 sequences, and the top ten clones hold around 1.5%. Germline V gene lookup returns CDR1 MNHEY and CDR2 SMNVEV (reference sequence). The CDR3 is 16 amino acids. This chain connects TRBV27 to TRBJ2-1; as DNA is missing, the TRBD2 call by TCRdb cannot be tested. The sample taken for sequencing was blood. This clonotype originated in a human donor with ulcerative colitis or Crohn's disease, or a healthy co-twin of an affected twin (not recorded which). CDR3 sequence: CASSSYSGATYNEQFF.